This T cell receptor (beta chain) was sequenced in a study of OX40 agonist ivuxolimab in advanced cancers. Germline V gene data show CDR1 as MNHEY and CDR2 as SVGAGI. This CDR3 is built from 12 residues. The V gene lost 7 bases and the J gene lost 6 bases, with 10 bases spanning the gap. This table comes from immunoSEQ multiplex PCR, and its TCRdb copy is limited to in-frame clones, with some not included. The data contain 100,000 or so clones, less than 90% of them singletons. Exclusion applied to patients with autoimmune disease history or systemic immunosuppression. Material: CD4+ or CD8+ T cells sorted from blood, obtained in a trial of the OX40 agonist ivuxolimab. The chain employs TRBV6-5 and TRBJ1-5, with D hard to call. The sequence came from an adult with an advanced solid tumor such as melanoma, head and neck, liver or kidney cancer. The CDR3 region has the DNA TGTGCCAGCAATCGTCCCGGTCAGCCCCAGCATTTT. The encoded protein is CASNRPGQPQHF.